The T cell receptor beta chain described here comes from a study of T-cell reconstitution after alpha-beta-depleted transplantation in children. Using unique molecular identifiers, the investigators prepared the TCRbeta library. A single record per CDR3 protein comes from TCRdb applying MiXCR to the PCR reads. The data hold a few hundred thousand distinct CDR3 sequences, with 9.9% observed a single time. This CDR3 has 15 amino acids. V gave up 5 bases and J gave up 8 bases; unmatched junction bases: 9. In germline, CDR1 is SEHNR, CDR2 FQNEAQ (reference sequence). This clonotype was counted a few times.

The chain is built from TRBV7-9 and TRBJ1-4; 9 positions agree with TRBD1. Specimen: PBMCs from the stem cell graft donor, collected from the stem cell graft. This clonotype originated in a human donor who donated a stem cell graft to a child with SCID. The CDR3 loop is CASSPTTGGEEKLFF. The CDR3 DNA reads TGTGCCAGCAGCCCGACGACAGGGGGAGAAGAAAAACTGTTTTTT.